The entry below gives a single TCR beta chain sequence along with its context. Its antigen is as yet unknown. Per the germline V gene, CDR1 is DFQATT and CDR2 is SNEGSKA (reference sequence). The CDR3 length is 16 residues. The V end lost 0 bases, the J end lost 2 bases, and 17 bases lay between the germline ends. RNA totalling roughly 0.45 to 1 ug underwent reverse transcription with random hexamers. The amplification used immunoSEQ multiplex PCR on TCR beta CDR3; it spanned 54 Vbeta and 13 Jbeta. From the immunoSEQ multiplex PCR reads, TCRdb called clonotypes with MiXCR, one entry per CDR3 protein. The table records about 47,000 distinct CDR3 sequences, nearly 95% of them present only once. TCR beta from blood CD8+ and CD4+ T cells was sequenced. The data were taken from a study of CD8 T cells in Susac syndrome. General study results and limits: The relatively small number of individuals in the TCR sequencing and HLA analysis was acknowledged by the study.

This TCR derives from a human donor in good health. Sequences were obtained from CD8+ T cells from PBMCs. This chain uses TRBV20-1 with TRBJ2-7; D gene unclear. The DNA of the CDR3 is TGCAGTGCTAGAGATCGGGCCAGTATTATAACCTACGAGCAGTACTTC. This encodes CSARDRASIITYEQYF.